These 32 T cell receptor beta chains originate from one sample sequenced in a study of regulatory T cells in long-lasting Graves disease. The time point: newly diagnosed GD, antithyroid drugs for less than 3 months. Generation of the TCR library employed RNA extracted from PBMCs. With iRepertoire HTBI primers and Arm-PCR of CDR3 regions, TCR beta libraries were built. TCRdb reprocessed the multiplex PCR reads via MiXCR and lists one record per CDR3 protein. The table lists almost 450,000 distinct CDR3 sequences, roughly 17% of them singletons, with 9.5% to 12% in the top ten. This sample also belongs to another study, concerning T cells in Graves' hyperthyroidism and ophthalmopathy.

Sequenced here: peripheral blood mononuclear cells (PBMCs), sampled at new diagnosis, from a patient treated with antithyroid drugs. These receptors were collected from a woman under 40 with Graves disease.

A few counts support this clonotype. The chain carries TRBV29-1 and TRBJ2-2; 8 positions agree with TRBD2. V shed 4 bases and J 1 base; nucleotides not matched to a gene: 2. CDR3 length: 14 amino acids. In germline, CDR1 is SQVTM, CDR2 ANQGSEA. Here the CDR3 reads CSVVSGVNTGELFF. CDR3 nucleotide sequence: TGCAGCGTTGTTAGCGGGGTGAACACCGGGGAGCTGTTTTTT.

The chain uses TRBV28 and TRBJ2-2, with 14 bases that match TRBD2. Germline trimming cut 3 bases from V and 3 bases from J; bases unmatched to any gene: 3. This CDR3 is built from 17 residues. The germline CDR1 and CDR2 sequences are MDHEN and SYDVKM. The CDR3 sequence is CASSLTSGRAHTGELFF. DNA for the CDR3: TGTGCCAGCAGTTTGACTAGCGGGAGGGCTCACACCGGGGAGCTGTTTTTT.

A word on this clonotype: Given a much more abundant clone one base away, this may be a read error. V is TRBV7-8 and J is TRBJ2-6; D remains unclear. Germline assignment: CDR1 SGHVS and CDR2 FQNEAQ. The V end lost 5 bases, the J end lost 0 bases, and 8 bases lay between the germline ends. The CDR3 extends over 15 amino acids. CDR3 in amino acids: CASSPSGSGANVLTF. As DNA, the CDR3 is TGTGCCAGCAGCCCGTCGGGCTCTGGGGCCAACGTCCTGACTTTC.

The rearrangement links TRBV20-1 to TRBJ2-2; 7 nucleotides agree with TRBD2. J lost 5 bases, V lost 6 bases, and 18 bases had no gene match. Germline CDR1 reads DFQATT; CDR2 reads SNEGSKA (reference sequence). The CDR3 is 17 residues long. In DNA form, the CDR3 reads TGCAGTGCCGCCGGTCGGGGACCGCGGGGGAATACCGGGGAGCTGTTTTTT. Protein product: CSAAGRGPRGNTGELFF.

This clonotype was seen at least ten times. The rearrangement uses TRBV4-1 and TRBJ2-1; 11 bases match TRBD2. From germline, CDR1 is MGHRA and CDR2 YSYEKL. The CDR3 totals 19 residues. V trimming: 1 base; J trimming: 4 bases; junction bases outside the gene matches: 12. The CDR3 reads CASSQGLAGFRKSYNEQFF. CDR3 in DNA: TGCGCCAGCAGCCAAGGACTAGCGGGGTTCCGTAAGAGTTACAATGAGCAGTTCTTC.

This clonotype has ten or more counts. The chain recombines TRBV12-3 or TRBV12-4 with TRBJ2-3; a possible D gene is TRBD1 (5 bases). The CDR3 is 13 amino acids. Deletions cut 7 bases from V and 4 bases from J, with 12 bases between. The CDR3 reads CASNLQGADTQYF. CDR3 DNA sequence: TGTGCCAGCAACCTCCAGGGCGCAGATACGCAGTATTTT.

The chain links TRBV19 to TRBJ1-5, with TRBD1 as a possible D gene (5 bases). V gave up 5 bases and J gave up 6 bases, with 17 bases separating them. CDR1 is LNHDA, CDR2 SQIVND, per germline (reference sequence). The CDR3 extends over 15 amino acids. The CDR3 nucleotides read TGTGCCAGTAGTCCTTGGGGGGGTCCGGGTCAGCCCCAGCATTTT. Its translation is CASSPWGGPGQPQHF.

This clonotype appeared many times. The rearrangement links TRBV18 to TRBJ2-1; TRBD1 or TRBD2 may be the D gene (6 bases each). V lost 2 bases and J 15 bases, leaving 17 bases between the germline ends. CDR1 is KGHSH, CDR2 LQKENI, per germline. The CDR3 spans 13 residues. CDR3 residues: CASSPSDTRGPFF. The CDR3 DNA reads TGTGCCAGCTCACCATCAGACACCCGGGGGCCGTTCTTC.

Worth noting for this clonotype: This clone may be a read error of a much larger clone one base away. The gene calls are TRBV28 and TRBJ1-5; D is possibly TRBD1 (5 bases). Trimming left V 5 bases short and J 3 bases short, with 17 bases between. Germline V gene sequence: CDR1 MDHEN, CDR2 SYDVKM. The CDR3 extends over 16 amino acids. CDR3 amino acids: CASSEGRETVNQPQHF. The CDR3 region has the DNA TGTGCCAGCAGTGAGGGAAGAGAGACAGTCAATCAGCCCCAGCATTTT. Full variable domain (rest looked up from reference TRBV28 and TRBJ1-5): DVKVTQSSRYLVKRTGEKVFLECVQDMDHENMFWYRQDPGLGLRLIYFSYDVKMKEKGDIPEGYSVSREKKERFSLILESASTNQTSMYLCASSEGRETVNQPQHFGDGTRLSIL.

For the CDR3, the DNA is TGTGCCACCAATCCGACAGTAGAGGACACTGAAGCTTTCTTT. Its translation is CATNPTVEDTEAFF. V and J are TRBV15 and TRBJ1-1; D may be TRBD1 (5 bases). Germline-derived CDR1 and CDR2 are LNHNV and YYDKDF (reference sequence). The V end lost 7 bases, the J end lost 3 bases, and 15 bases lay between the germline ends. The CDR3 loop spans 14 amino acids.

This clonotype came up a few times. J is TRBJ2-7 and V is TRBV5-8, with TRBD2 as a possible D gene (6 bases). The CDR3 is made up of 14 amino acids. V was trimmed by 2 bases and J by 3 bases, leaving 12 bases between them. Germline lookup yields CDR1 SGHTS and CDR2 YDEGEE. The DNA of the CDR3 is TGTGCCAGCAGCTTACGCGGGAAAAACTACGAGCAGTACTTC. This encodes CASSLRGKNYEQYF.

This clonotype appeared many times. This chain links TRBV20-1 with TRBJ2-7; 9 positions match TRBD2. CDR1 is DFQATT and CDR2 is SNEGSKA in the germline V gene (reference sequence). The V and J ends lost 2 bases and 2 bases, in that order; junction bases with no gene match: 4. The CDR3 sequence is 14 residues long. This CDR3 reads CSARLLAGTYEQYF. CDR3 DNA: TGCAGTGCTAGACTGCTAGCGGGGACCTACGAGCAGTACTTC.

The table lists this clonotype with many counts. CDR3 residues: CASSSSGASGGTDTQYF. The CDR3 DNA reads TGTGCCAGCAGTTCTAGCGGGGCTAGCGGGGGCACAGATACGCAGTATTTT. The chain links TRBV28 to TRBJ2-3; 9 positions agree with TRBD2. Trimming took 4 bases from V and 1 from J; bases not matched to a gene: 9. This CDR3 comprises 17 residues. Per the germline V gene, CDR1 is MDHEN and CDR2 is SYDVKM.

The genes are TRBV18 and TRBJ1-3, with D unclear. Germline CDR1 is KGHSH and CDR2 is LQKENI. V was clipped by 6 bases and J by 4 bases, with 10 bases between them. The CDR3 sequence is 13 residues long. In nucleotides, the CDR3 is TGTGCCAGCTCCCCGAACGCCGGAAACACCATATATTTT. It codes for CASSPNAGNTIYF.

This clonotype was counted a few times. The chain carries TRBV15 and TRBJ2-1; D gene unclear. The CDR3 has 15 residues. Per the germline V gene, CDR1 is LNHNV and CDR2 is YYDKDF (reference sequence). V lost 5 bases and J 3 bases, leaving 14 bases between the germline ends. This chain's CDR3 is CATSGGSVFYNEQFF. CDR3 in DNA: TGTGCCACCAGCGGCGGCTCCGTCTTCTACAATGAGCAGTTCTTC.

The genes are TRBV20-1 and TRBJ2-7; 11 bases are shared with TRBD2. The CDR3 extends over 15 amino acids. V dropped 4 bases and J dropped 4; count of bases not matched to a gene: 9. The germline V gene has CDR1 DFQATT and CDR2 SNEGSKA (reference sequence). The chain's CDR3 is CSATQIAGGGYEQYF. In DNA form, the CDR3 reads TGCAGTGCTACTCAGATAGCGGGAGGGGGGTACGAGCAGTACTTC.

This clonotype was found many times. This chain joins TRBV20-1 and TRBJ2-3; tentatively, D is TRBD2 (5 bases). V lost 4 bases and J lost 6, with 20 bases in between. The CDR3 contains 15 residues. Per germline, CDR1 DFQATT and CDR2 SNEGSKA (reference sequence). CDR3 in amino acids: CSAKLDRGSWDTQYF. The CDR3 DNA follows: TGCAGTGCTAAGCTGGATCGGGGATCGTGGGATACGCAGTATTTT.

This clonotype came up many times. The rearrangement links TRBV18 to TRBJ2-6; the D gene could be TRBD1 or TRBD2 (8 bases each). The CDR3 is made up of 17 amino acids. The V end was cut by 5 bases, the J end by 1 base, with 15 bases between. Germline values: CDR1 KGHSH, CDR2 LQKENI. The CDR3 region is CASSVSGTGSGANVLTF. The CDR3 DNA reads TGTGCCAGCTCAGTTAGCGGGACAGGATCTGGGGCCAACGTCCTGACTTTC.

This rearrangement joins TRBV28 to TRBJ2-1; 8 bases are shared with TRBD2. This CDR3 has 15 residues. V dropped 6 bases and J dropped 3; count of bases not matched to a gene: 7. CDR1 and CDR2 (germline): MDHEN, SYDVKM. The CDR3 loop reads CASSNGLAFYNEQFF. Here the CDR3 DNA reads TGTGCCAGCAGCAACGGACTAGCTTTCTACAATGAGCAGTTCTTC.

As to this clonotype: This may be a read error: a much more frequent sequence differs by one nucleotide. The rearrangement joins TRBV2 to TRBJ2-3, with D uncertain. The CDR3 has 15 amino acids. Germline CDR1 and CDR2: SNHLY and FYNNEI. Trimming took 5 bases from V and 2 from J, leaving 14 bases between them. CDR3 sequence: CASSPKAGLTDTQYF. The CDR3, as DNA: TGTGCCAGCAGTCCGAAGGCCGGCCTCACAGATACGCAGTATTTT.

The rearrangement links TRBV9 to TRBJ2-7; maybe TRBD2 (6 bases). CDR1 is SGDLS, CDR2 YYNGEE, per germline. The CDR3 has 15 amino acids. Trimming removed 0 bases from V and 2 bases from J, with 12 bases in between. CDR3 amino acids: CASSVDGTGPYEQYF. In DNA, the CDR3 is TGTGCCAGCAGCGTAGACGGGACTGGCCCCTACGAGCAGTACTTC.

The CDR3 DNA is TGCGCCAGCAGTGAACAGGGGAGCACCGGGGAGCTGTTTTTT. It encodes CASSEQGSTGELFF. The J gene is TRBJ2-2, the V gene TRBV5-1; TRBD1 matches at 7 bases. The trim removed 5 bases at V and 4 bases at J, leaving 5 bases unmatched. The V gene's germline CDR1 is SGHRS and CDR2 YFSETQ. The CDR3 runs 14 residues.

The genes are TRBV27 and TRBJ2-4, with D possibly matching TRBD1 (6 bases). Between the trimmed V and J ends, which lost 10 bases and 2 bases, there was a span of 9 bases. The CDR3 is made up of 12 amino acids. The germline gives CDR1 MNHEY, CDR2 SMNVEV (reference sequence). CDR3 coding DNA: TGTGCCACCAGGGGAACCAAAAACATTCAGTACTTC. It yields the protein CATRGTKNIQYF.

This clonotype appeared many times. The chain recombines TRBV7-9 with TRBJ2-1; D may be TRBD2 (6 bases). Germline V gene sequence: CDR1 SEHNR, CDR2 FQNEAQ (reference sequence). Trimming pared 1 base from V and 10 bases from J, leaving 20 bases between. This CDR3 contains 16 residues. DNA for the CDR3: TGTGCCAGCAGCTTAGAGGCGGGACGGGGCAATCGAGAGCAGTTCTTC. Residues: CASSLEAGRGNREQFF.

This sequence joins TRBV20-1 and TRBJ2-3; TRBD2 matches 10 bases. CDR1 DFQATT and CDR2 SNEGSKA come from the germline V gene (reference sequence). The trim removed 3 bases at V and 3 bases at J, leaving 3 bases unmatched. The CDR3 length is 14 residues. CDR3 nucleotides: TGCAGTGCTAGTCTAGCGGGAGAAACAGATACGCAGTATTTT. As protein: CSASLAGETDTQYF.

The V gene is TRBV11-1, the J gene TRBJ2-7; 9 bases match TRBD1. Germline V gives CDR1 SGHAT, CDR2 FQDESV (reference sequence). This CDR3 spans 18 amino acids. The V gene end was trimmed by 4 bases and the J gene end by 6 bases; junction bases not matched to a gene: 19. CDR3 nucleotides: TGTGCCAGCAGCTCCCTGCGTTCCGCCGGGACAGGGATCAGCGAGCAGTACTTC. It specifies CASSSLRSAGTGISEQYF.

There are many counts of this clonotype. The CDR3 nucleotides read TGCGCCAGCAGCTTGGCGTCGAGAGACTACGAGCAGTACTTC. This sequence encodes CASSLASRDYEQYF. The chain uses TRBV5-1 and TRBJ2-7; D ambiguous. This CDR3 contains 14 residues. Germline V gives CDR1 SGHRS, CDR2 YFSETQ. Trimming took off 0 bases at V and 3 bases at J, with 10 bases between the two ends.

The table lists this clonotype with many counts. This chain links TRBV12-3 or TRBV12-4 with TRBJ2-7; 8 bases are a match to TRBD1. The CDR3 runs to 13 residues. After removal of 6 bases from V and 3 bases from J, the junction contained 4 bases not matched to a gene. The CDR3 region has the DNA TGTGCCAGCAGACGCGGACAGGGCTACGAGCAGTACTTC. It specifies CASRRGQGYEQYF.

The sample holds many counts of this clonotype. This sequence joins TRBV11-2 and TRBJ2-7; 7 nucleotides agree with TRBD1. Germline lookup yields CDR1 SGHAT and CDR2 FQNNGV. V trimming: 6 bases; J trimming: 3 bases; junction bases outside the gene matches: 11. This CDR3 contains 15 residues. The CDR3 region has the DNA TGTGCCAGCAGAAGTGGGACAGCACGAAACTACGAGCAGTACTTC. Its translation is CASRSGTARNYEQYF.

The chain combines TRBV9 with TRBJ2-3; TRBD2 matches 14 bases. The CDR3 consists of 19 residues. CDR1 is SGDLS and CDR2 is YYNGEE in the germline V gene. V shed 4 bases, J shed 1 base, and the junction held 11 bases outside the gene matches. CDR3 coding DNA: TGTGCCAGCAGCCCCAGCGGGACTAGCGGGAGTGGTGGCACAGATACGCAGTATTTT. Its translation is CASSPSGTSGSGGTDTQYF.

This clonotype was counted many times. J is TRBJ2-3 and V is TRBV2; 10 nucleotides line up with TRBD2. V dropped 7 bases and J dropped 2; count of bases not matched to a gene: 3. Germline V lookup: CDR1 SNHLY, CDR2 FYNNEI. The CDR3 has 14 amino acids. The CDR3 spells CASTSGRATDTQYF. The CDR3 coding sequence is TGTGCCAGCACAAGCGGGAGGGCCACAGATACGCAGTATTTT. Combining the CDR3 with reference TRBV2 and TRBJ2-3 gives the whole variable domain EPEVTQTPSHQVTQMGQEVILRCVPISNHLYFYWYRQILGQKVEFLVSFYNNEISEKSEIFDDQFSVERPDGSNFTLKIRSTKLEDSAMYFCASTSGRATDTQYFGPGTRLTVL.

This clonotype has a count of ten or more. The CDR3 loop is CASSFLRATDTQYF. The CDR3 coding sequence is TGTGCCAGCAGCTTCCTTAGGGCGACAGATACGCAGTATTTT. The chain has TRBV7-8 and TRBJ2-3, with D hard to call. CDR1 SGHVS and CDR2 FQNEAQ come from the germline V gene. The CDR3 runs 14 residues. V shed 3 bases and J shed 3 bases, with 10 bases lying between them.